A selection of T cell receptor beta chains follows, all from one sample in a study of blood T cell repertoires in COVID-19. Produced via immunoSEQ multiplex PCR; TCRdb's table is partial and in-frame only. Of under 300,000 clones listed, approximately 81% are singletons. Sample: PBMCs or T cells enriched from blood (not recorded which). The receptors here all came from a woman in her forties or fifties who had been exposed to COVID-19. CDR3s include the opening cysteine and the closing phenylalanine or tryptophan. The order of the fields is clone size, J gene, D gene, V gene, CDR3 DNA, CDR3 protein. A D gene is named only where the DNA matches it firmly. A row's size may be missing; if present it is once, few, many or a size class.

. TRBJ1-6 TRBD1 TRBV2 TGTGCCAGCAGTGAGGGGACAGGGAATTCACCCCTCCACTTT CASSEGTGNSPLHF
. TRBJ1-1 . TRBV5-4 TGTGCCAGCAGCTTGTGGGCGCTCCAGAACACTGAAGCTTTCTTT CASSLWALQNTEAFF
. TRBJ1-3 . TRBV20-1 TGCAGTGCCGGGGCTGGAAACACCATATATTTT CSAGAGNTIYF
. TRBJ1-2 TRBD1 TRBV19 TGTGCCAGTAGTATAGGTGGGACAGGTGGCCATGGCTACACCTTC CASSIGGTGGHGYTF
. TRBJ1-2 . TRBV12-3/TRBV12-4 TGTGCCAGCAGTTTAGGAGCCGCCATGGGCTACACCTTC CASSLGAAMGYTF
. TRBJ2-2 . TRBV19 TGTGCCAGTAGTGTACAGGGCACCGGGGAGCTGTTTTTT CASSVQGTGELFF
. TRBJ2-3 . TRBV7-2 TGTGCCAGCAGCGTATCACGGGGTTACACAGATACGCAGTATTTT CASSVSRGYTDTQYF
. TRBJ1-1 . TRBV27 TGTGCCAGCAGTTTCGGACACGGGTCCATGAACACTGAAGCTTTCTTT CASSFGHGSMNTEAFF
. TRBJ2-2 TRBD1 TRBV6-1 TGTGCCAGCAGTGAATCAGGGGGCGCCGGGGAGCTGTTTTTT CASSESGGAGELFF
. TRBJ2-7 . TRBV30 TGTGCCTGGAGTGTACGAGGGCTCGAGCAGTACTTC CAWSVRGLEQYF
many TRBJ1-2 TRBD1 TRBV3-1/TRBV3-2 TGTGCCAGCAGCCCCTCCTGGAGGGGGCGGAACTATGGCTACACCTTC CASSPSWRGRNYGYTF
. TRBJ2-1 . TRBV29-1 TGCAGCGTTGAATCGCCGGACAGTAACAATGAGCAGTTCTTC CSVESPDSNNEQFF
. TRBJ1-1 . TRBV6-5 TGTGCCAGCAGTTACTCGAGAGGGTACACTGAAGCTTTCTTT CASSYSRGYTEAFF
once TRBJ1-1 . TRBV27 TGTGCCAAGAGAGCGGGACACTTGAACACTGAAGCTTTCTTT CAKRAGHLNTEAFF
. TRBJ1-1 TRBD1 TRBV6-1 TGTGCCAGCAGTGACACGGACAGGGGGCACACTGAAGCTTTCTTT CASSDTDRGHTEAFF
. TRBJ1-1 . TRBV5-4 TGTGCCAGCAGCCTGACGACAGCTATGAACACTGAAGCTTTCTTT CASSLTTAMNTEAFF
once TRBJ2-2 TRBD2 TRBV9 TGTGCCAGCAGCGTAGGACTAGCGGGGGAAGCCGGGGAGCTGTTTTTT CASSVGLAGEAGELFF
. TRBJ2-7 TRBD2 TRBV6-5 TGTGCCAGCAGTTATGGACTAGCGGACTACGAGCAGTACTTC CASSYGLADYEQYF
. TRBJ1-6 . TRBV19 TGTGCCAGTAGAGTCGCGACAGCAAATTCACCCCTCCACTTT CASRVATANSPLHF
. TRBJ1-2 . TRBV10-3 TGTGCCATATCACAGGAGATAAACTATGGCTACACCTTC CAISQEINYGYTF
. TRBJ2-7 TRBD2 TRBV2 TGTGCCAGCTCCCGACTAGCGGCTGGCTACGAGCAGTACTTC CASSRLAAGYEQYF
. TRBJ2-3 . TRBV11-2 TGTGCCAGCAGCTTAGAGGGAGGCACAGATACGCAGTATTTT CASSLEGGTDTQYF
. TRBJ1-1 . TRBV23-1 TGCGCCAGTTGGGGGGGGGACATGAACACTGAAGCTTTCTTT CASWGGDMNTEAFF
. TRBJ1-2 . TRBV4-3 TGCGCCAGCAGCCAAGAAGGAGGTTATGGCTACACCTTC CASSQEGGYGYTF
. TRBJ2-1 . TRBV3-1/TRBV3-2 TGTGCCAGCAGCATTCCACGGACGGGGTTGGGCCATGAGCAGTTCTTC CASSIPRTGLGHEQFF
. TRBJ1-5 . TRBV23-1 TGCGCCAGCAGTCCGGCGGGGTCGCAGCCCCAGCATTTT CASSPAGSQPQHF
. TRBJ2-2 . TRBV9 TGTGCCAGCAGCGTAGGGCTGTTCGCGAACACCGGGGAGCTGTTTTTT CASSVGLFANTGELFF
. TRBJ1-1 . TRBV28 TGTGCCAGCGGTGATTGGTTGAGAGCTTTCTTT CASGDWLRAFF
. TRBJ2-7 TRBD1 TRBV5-1 TGCGCCAGCAGCTCGGGGACAGGGTTTGACGAGCAGTACTTC CASSSGTGFDEQYF
. TRBJ1-2 TRBD1 TRBV7-9 TGTGCCAGCAGCCCATCAGGGGGAATAATCACCTTC CASSPSGGIITF
. TRBJ2-5 TRBD2 TRBV24-1 TGTGCCACCAGTGACCCCAGGCTAGCGGGGATCGGGGAGACCCAGTACTTC CATSDPRLAGIGETQYF
once TRBJ2-6 . TRBV2 TGTGCCAGCATCCCGGGAAGCTCTGGGGCCAACGTCCTGACTTTC CASIPGSSGANVLTF
. TRBJ2-2 . TRBV9 TGTGCCAGCAGCGATAACGTGGAGGTAAACACCGGGGAGCTGTTTTTT CASSDNVEVNTGELFF
. TRBJ1-1 TRBD1 TRBV19 TGTGCCAGTAGCCCCACAGGGGACACTGAAGCTTTCTTT CASSPTGDTEAFF
. TRBJ2-3 . TRBV24-1 TGTGCCACCAGTGACCCTGTCTCACAGACAGATACGCAGTATTTT CATSDPVSQTDTQYF
. TRBJ2-7 TRBD2 TRBV19 TGTGCCAGTAGTATCGCGGGAGTTCAGAACGAGCAGTACTTC CASSIAGVQNEQYF
. TRBJ2-7 TRBD1 TRBV5-4 TGTGCCAGCAGCTGGGACAGATCCTACGAGCAGTACTTC CASSWDRSYEQYF
. TRBJ1-2 TRBD1 TRBV11-2 TGTGCCAGCCGAACAGGGGGCTCACATGGCTACACCTTC CASRTGGSHGYTF
. TRBJ1-2 . TRBV6-2/TRBV6-3 TGTGCCAGCAGTCCACAGGGTTTTGATGGCTACACCTTC CASSPQGFDGYTF
. TRBJ1-1 . TRBV3-1/TRBV3-2 TGTGCCAGCAGCCAATGGGGAGGCACTGAAGCTTTCTTT CASSQWGGTEAFF
. TRBJ1-4 TRBD1 TRBV7-9 TGTGCCAGCAGCTTAGGACAGGGAAATGAAAAACTGTTTTTT CASSLGQGNEKLFF
. TRBJ1-1 . TRBV7-2 TGTGCCAGCAGCTTAGCTCGGACAGTGAACACTGAAGCTTTCTTT CASSLARTVNTEAFF